This entry lists 17 T cell receptor beta chains sequenced from one sample in a study of T cell responses to AZD1222 COVID-19 vaccine. The assay was immunoSEQ multiplex PCR, and TCRdb's table has in-frame clones only and misses some. The table has about 150,000 clones, roughly 90% seen once. The sample was peripheral blood, taken on day 0 of AZD1222 vaccination. Every receptor here comes from an adult in good health.

The J gene is TRBJ1-6, the V gene TRBV2; 7 bases are a match to TRBD1. CDR1 and CDR2 from the germline V gene are SNHLY and FYNNEI. J gave up 10 bases and V 7 bases, and 10 bases lay outside the gene matches. The CDR3 extends over 14 amino acids. CDR3 sequence (DNA): TGTGCCAGCATCTCGGCCGGACAGGACTCACCCCTCCACTTT. It specifies CASISAGQDSPLHF.

In its sample, this clone was seen once. V and J are TRBV7-6 and TRBJ1-2, with 8 bases identical to TRBD1. V trimming: 3 bases; J trimming: 6 bases; junction bases outside the gene matches: 6. Germline V gene data show CDR1 as SGHVS and CDR2 as FNYEAQ. This CDR3 spans 14 amino acids. This CDR3 is CASSLTRGLDGYTF. For the CDR3, the DNA is TGTGCCAGCAGCTTGACCAGGGGGCTGGATGGCTACACCTTC.

The gene calls are TRBV2 and TRBJ1-1; D is possibly TRBD1 (5 bases). Germline CDR1 is SNHLY and CDR2 is FYNNEI. Trimming left V 6 bases short and J 8 bases short, with 16 bases between. The CDR3 contains 13 residues. CDR3 coding DNA: TGTGCCAGCAGGGTACGAGAGGAGGGGGAAGCTTTCTTT. It yields the protein CASRVREEGEAFF. The variable domain in full, completed from reference TRBV2 and TRBJ1-1, reads EPEVTQTPSHQVTQMGQEVILRCVPISNHLYFYWYRQILGQKVEFLVSFYNNEISEKSEIFDDQFSVERPDGSNFTLKIRSTKLEDSAMYFCASRVREEGEAFFGQGTRLTVV.

The chain recombines TRBV4-1 with TRBJ2-2; D not certain. CDR1 and CDR2 (germline): MGHRA, YSYEKL. V lost 0 bases to trimming and J lost 2 bases, with 13 bases between them. The CDR3 extends over 17 amino acids. The CDR3 spells CASSQDSSGPNTGELFF. The CDR3 bases are TGCGCCAGCAGCCAAGACTCATCAGGTCCCAACACCGGGGAGCTGTTTTTT.

The rearrangement links TRBV6-6 to TRBJ1-2; D call uncertain. The V gene lost 2 bases and the J gene lost 2 bases, with 12 bases spanning the gap. The CDR3 has 15 residues. Germline V gene data show CDR1 as MNHNY and CDR2 as SVGAGI (reference sequence). This chain's CDR3 is CASSYPALSNYGYTF. The CDR3, as DNA: TGTGCCAGCAGTTACCCCGCCCTTAGCAACTATGGCTACACCTTC.

The sample holds one count of this clone. This chain links TRBV13 with TRBJ1-6; 10 bases align to TRBD1. J was trimmed by 5 bases and V by 6 bases; bases with no gene match: 10. Germline V gene sequence: CDR1 PRHDT, CDR2 FYEKMQ (reference sequence). The length of the CDR3 is 17 residues. This chain's CDR3 is CASSRKVGTGDNSPLHF. CDR3 sequence (DNA): TGTGCCAGCAGTCGAAAGGTGGGGACAGGGGATAATTCACCCCTCCACTTT. Supplemented by reference TRBV13 and TRBJ1-6, the full variable domain reads AAGVIQSPRHLIKEKRETATLKCYPIPRHDTVYWYQQGPGQDPQFLISFYEKMQSDKGSIPDRFSAQQFSDYHSELNMSSLELGDSALYFCASSRKVGTGDNSPLHFGNGTRLTVT.

The rearrangement joins TRBV5-4 to TRBJ1-2, with D perhaps TRBD1 (5 bases). Deletions cut 4 bases from V and 2 bases from J, with 18 bases between. The germline V gene has CDR1 SGHNT and CDR2 YYREEE (reference sequence). The CDR3 is 16 amino acids. In nucleotides, the CDR3 is TGTGCCAGCAGCCCGGGTGGCCGGGACGGCAACTATGGCTACACCTTC. This sequence encodes CASSPGGRDGNYGYTF.

The chain is built from TRBV5-8 and TRBJ1-5, with D unclear. CDR1 and CDR2 (germline): SGHTS, YDEGEE. The CDR3 has 12 residues. V was trimmed by 6 bases and J by 11 bases, leaving 15 bases between them. The CDR3 here is CASKFAGIAQHF. DNA for the CDR3: TGTGCCAGCAAGTTCGCCGGCATAGCCCAGCATTTT.

The chain carries TRBV5-1 and TRBJ1-2, with TRBD1 matching over 8 bases. The V segment lost 1 base and the J segment 5 bases; nucleotides outside the gene matches: 4. Germline CDR1 SGHRS, CDR2 YFSETQ. The CDR3 totals 14 residues. The CDR3 region has the DNA TGCGCCAGCAGCTTGATGACAGGGGAGTATGGCTACACCTTC. It specifies CASSLMTGEYGYTF.

The V and J genes are TRBV4-1 and TRBJ2-5; tentative D call: TRBD1 (6 bases). This CDR3 is built from 15 residues. Trimming took off 1 base at V and 2 bases at J, with 11 bases between the two ends. The germline CDR1 and CDR2 sequences are MGHRA and YSYEKL. CDR3 sequence: CASSQGRGQQETQYF. In DNA form, the CDR3 reads TGCGCCAGCAGCCAAGGAAGAGGACAGCAAGAGACCCAGTACTTC.

The chain joins TRBV19 to TRBJ1-2; D is unresolved. CDR1 is LNHDA and CDR2 is SQIVND in the germline V gene (reference sequence). V lost 7 bases and J lost 6, with 21 bases in between. The length of the CDR3 is 15 residues. The CDR3 DNA is TGTGCCAGTAAGCCCACCGCTTGGAACCTTGATGGCTACACCTTC. Its protein is CASKPTAWNLDGYTF. The variable domain in full, completed from reference TRBV19 and TRBJ1-2, reads DGGITQSPKYLFRKEGQNVTLSCEQNLNHDAMYWYRQDPGQGLRLIYYSQIVNDFQKGDIAEGYSVSREKKESFPLTVTSAQKNPTAFYLCASKPTAWNLDGYTFGSGTRLTVV.

This chain joins TRBV7-8 and TRBJ2-7; the match to TRBD1 covers 7 bases. This CDR3 has 12 amino acids. Germline V gene sequence: CDR1 SGHVS, CDR2 FQNEAQ. Losses at the gene ends were 5 bases for V and 6 bases for J; bases not matched to a gene: 4. DNA of the CDR3: TGTGCCAGCAGCCGAAACAGGGGCGAGCAGTACTTC. Translated: CASSRNRGEQYF. The full variable domain, its missing parts supplied by reference TRBV7-8 and TRBJ2-7, is GAGVSQSPRYKVAKRGQDVALRCDPISGHVSLFWYQQALGQGPEFLTYFQNEAQLDKSGLPSDRFFAERPEGSVSTLKIQRTQQEDSAVYLCASSRNRGEQYFGPGTRLTVT.

The chain joins TRBV7-8 to TRBJ2-2; D is possibly TRBD1 (7 bases). The CDR3 is 16 residues long. Germline assignment: CDR1 SGHVS and CDR2 FQNEAQ. Trimming left V 5 bases short and J 6 bases short, with 19 bases between. The CDR3: CASSQRAGGSSGELFF. In DNA form, the CDR3 reads TGTGCCAGCAGCCAGCGGGCAGGGGGTAGTTCCGGGGAGCTGTTTTTT.

Here the CDR3 reads CASSPGNWDTIYF. The CDR3 DNA is TGTGCCAGCAGTCCGGGGAACTGGGACACCATATATTTT. The V and J genes are TRBV12-3 or TRBV12-4 and TRBJ1-3; D gene unclear. The CDR3 length is 13 residues. The V gene lost 5 bases and the J gene lost 8 bases, with 13 bases spanning the gap.

The chain recombines TRBV12-3 or TRBV12-4 with TRBJ2-3, with 12 positions matching TRBD2. With V trimmed by 6 bases and J by 12 bases, 7 bases remained unmatched. CDR3 size: 13 residues. CDR3 DNA sequence: TGTGCCAGCAGCCCGGGACTAGCGGGCTCCCAGTATTTT. Translating it yields CASSPGLAGSQYF.

This chain connects TRBV6-2 or TRBV6-3 to TRBJ2-3; tentatively, D is TRBD1 or TRBD2 (5 bases each). The CDR3 is 17 residues long. In germline, CDR1 is MNHEY, CDR2 SVGEGT. The ends were cut back, 0 bases at V and 0 bases at J, with 13 bases in the middle. The CDR3 bases are TGTGCCAGCAGTTACTCGATTGGGACCGTTAGCACAGATACGCAGTATTTT. It encodes CASSYSIGTVSTDTQYF.

This rearrangement joins TRBV7-2 to TRBJ2-7; either TRBD1 or TRBD2 may fit D (5 bases each). The CDR3 runs to 16 residues. Trimming took 2 bases from V and 5 from J, leaving 19 bases between them. Per the germline V gene, CDR1 is SGHTA and CDR2 is FQGNSA. The CDR3 protein is CASSLIGALQGHEQYF. The CDR3, as DNA: TGTGCCAGCAGCTTAATCGGGGCCCTTCAAGGCCACGAGCAGTACTTC.